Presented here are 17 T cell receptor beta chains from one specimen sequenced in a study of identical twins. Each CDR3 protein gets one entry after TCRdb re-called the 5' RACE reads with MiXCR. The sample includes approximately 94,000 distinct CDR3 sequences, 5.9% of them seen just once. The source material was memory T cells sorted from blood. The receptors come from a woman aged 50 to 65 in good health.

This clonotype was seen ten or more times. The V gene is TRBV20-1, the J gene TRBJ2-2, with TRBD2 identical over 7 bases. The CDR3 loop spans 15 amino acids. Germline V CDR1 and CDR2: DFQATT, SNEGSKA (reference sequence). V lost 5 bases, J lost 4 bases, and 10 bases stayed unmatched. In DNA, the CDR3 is TGCAGTGCTCACGGCGGCGGGAGTGGCACCGGGGAGCTGTTTTTT. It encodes CSAHGGGSGTGELFF.

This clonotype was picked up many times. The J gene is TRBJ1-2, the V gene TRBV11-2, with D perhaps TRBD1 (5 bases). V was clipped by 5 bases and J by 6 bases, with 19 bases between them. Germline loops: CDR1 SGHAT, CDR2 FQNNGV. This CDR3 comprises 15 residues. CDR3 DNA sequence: TGTGCCAGCAGCCCCGTAAGAGTAGGGGTTGATGGCTACACCTTC. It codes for CASSPVRVGVDGYTF.

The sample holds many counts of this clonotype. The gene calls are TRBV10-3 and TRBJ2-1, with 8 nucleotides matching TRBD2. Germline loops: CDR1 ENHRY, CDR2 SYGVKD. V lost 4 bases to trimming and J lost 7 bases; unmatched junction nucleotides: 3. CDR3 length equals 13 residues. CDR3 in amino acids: CAISGREGNEQFF. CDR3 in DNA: TGTGCCATCAGTGGACGGGAGGGGAATGAGCAGTTCTTC.

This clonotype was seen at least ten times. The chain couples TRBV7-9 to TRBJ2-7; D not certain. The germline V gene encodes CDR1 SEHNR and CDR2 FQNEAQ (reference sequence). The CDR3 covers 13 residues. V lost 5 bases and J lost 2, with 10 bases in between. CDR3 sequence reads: CASSLGITYEQYF. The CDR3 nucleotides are TGTGCCAGCAGCCTAGGAATCACCTACGAGCAGTACTTC.

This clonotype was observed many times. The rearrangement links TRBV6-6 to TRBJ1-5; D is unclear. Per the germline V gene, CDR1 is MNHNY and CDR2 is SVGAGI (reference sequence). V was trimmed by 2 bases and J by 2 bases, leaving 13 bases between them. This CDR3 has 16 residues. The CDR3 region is CASSYKRVLGNQPQHF. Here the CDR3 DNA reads TGTGCCAGCAGTTACAAGAGGGTATTGGGCAATCAGCCCCAGCATTTT.

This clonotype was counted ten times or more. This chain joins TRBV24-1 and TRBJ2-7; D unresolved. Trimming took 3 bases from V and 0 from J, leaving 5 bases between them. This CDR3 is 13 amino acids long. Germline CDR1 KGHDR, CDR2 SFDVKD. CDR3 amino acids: CATSDVFSYEQYF. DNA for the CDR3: TGTGCCACCAGTGATGTCTTCTCCTACGAGCAGTACTTC.

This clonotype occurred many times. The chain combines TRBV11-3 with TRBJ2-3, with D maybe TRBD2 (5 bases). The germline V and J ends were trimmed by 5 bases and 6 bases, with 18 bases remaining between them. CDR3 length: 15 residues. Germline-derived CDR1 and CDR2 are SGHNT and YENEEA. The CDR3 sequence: CASSQRKPGWDTQYF. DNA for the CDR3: TGTGCCAGCAGCCAAAGGAAACCGGGATGGGATACGCAGTATTTT. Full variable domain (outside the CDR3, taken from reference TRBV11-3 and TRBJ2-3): EAGVVQSPRYKIIEKKQPVAFWCNPISGHNTLYWYLQNLGQGPELLIRYENEEAVDDSQLPKDRFSAERLKGVDSTLKIQPAELGDSAVYLCASSQRKPGWDTQYFGPGTRLTVL.

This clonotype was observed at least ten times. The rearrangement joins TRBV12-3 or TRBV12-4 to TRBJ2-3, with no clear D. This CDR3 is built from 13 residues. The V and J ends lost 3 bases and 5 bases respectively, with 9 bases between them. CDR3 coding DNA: TGTGCCAGCAGTTTTTACGGAAGAGATACGCAGTATTTT. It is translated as CASSFYGRDTQYF.

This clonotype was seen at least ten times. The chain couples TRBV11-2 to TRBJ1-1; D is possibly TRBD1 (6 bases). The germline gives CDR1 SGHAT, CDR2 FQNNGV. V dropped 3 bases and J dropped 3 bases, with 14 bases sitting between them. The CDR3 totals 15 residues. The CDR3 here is CASSFLAGADTEAFF. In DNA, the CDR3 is TGTGCCAGCAGCTTCCTCGCAGGGGCTGACACTGAAGCTTTCTTT.

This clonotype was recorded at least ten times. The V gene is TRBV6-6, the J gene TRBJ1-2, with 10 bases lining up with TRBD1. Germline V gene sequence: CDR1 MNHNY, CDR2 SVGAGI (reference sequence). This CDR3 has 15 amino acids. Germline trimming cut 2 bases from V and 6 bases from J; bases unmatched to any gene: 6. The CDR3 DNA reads TGTGCCAGCAGTTACCCGGGACAGGGGAAGGATGGCTACACCTTC. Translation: CASSYPGQGKDGYTF.

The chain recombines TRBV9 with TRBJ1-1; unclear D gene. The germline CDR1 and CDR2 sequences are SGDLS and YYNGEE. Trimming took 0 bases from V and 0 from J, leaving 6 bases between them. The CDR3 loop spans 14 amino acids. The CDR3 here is CASSVANLNTEAFF. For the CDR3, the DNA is TGTGCCAGCAGCGTAGCGAACCTGAACACTGAAGCTTTCTTT.

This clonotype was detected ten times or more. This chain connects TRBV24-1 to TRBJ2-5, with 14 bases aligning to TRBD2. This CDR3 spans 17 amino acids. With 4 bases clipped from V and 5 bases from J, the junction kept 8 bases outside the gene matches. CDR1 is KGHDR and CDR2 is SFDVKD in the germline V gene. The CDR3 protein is CATSDAGTSGSLETQYF. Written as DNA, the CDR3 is TGTGCCACCAGTGACGCGGGGACTAGCGGGAGTCTGGAGACCCAGTACTTC.

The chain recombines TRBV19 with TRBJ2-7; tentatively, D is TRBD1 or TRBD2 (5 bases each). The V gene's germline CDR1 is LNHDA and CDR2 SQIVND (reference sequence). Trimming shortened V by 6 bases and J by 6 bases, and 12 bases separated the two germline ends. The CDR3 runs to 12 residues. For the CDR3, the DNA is TGTGCCAGTAGGGGGCAGGGAGCCGAGCAGTACGTC. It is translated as CASRGQGAEQYV.

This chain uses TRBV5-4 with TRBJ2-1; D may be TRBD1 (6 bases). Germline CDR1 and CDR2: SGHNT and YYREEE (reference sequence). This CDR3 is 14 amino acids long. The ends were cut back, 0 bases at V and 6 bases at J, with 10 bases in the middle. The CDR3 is CASSLVGAGNEQFF. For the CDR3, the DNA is TGTGCCAGCAGCTTGGTGGGGGCGGGCAATGAGCAGTTCTTC.

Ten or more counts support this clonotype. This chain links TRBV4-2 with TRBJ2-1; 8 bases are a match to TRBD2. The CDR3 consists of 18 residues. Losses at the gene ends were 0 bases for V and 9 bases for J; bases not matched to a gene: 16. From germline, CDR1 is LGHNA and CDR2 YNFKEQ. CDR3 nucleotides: TGTGCCAGCAGCCAAGATTTGCCGGGACTAGGATACTCTCCTGAGCAGTTCTTC. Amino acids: CASSQDLPGLGYSPEQFF.

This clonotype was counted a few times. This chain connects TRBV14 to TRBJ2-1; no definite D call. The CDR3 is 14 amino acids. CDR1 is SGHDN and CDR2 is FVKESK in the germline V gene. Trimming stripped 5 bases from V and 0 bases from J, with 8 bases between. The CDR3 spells CASSFRVSYNEQFF. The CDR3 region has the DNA TGTGCCAGCAGCTTCCGGGTCTCCTACAATGAGCAGTTCTTC.

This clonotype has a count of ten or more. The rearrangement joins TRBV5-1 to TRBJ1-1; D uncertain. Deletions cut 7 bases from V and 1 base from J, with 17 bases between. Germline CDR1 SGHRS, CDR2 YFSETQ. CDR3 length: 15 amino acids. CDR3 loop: CASRPPGQTNTEAFF. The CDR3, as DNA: TGCGCCAGCCGCCCCCCCGGTCAGACGAACACTGAAGCTTTCTTT.